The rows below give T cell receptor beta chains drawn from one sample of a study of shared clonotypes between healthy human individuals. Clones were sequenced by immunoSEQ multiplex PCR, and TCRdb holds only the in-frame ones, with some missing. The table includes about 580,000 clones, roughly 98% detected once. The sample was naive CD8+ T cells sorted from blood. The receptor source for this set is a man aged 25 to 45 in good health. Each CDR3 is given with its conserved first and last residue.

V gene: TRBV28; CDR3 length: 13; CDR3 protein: CASSLQGWDTQYF
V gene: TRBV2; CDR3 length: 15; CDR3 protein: CANTNRLAGSNEQFF
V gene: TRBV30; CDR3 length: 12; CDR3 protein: CAWSVGGYEQYF
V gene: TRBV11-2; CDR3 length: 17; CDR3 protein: CASSLAPGQGVFGELFF
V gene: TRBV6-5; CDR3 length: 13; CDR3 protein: CASSGEGANVLTF
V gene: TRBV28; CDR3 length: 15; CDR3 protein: CASSLSTGSGNTIYF
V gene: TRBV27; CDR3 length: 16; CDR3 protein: CASSSRLAGKQETQYF
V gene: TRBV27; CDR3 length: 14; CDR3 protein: CASRREGIYNEQFF
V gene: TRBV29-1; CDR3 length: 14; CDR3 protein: CSVEVLDRSPQQYF
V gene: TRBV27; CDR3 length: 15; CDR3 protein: CASSLVANSYNEQFF
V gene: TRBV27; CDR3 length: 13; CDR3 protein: CASSFSATNEQFF
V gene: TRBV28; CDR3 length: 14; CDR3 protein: CASSLTGQGAEAFF
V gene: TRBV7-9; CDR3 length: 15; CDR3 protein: CASSRREGRSYEQYF
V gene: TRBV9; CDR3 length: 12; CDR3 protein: CASSALVNGYTF
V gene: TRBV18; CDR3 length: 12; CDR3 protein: CASSPSAPGYTF
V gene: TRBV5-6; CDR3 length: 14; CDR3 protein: CASSLGGGPYEQYF
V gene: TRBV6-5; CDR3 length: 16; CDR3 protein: CASSYGTGTGVYEQYF
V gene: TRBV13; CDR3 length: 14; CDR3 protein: CASSLGGYTGELFF
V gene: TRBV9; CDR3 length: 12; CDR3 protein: CASSVVRLEQFF
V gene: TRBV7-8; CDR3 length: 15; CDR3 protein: CASSSPWGPTDTQYF
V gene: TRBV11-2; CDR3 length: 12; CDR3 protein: CASSPPVNEQFF
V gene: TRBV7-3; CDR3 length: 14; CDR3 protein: CASSLSTGGTEAFF
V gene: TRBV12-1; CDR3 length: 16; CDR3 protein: CASSSLGPSGYNEQFF
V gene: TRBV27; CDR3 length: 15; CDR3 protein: CASSLAGDVSYEQYF
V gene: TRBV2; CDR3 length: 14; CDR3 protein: CASSTQSSGNTIYF
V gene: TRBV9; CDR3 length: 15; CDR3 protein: CASSVTDGRRTEAFF
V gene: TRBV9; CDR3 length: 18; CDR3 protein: CASSPRDYSGRGPGELFF
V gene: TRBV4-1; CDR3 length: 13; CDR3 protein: CASRGQGEEKLFF
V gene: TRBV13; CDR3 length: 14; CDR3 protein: CASSKRAYNQPQHF
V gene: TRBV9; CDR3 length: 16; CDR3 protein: CASSVSRDRGLNEQFF
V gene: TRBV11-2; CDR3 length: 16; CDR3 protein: CASSLVRLAGYNEQFF
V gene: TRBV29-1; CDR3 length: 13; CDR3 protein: CSGGGLAGFEQYF
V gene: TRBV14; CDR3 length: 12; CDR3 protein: CASSQVRHEQYF
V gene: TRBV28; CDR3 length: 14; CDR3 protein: CASSPLFGLAEQYF
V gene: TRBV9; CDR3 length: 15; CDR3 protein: CASSADRGQQETQYF
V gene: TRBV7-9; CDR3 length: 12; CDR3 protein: CASSPSSYEQYF
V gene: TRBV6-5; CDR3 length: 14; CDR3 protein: CASSYSSFQDTIYF
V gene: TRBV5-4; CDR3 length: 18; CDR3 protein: CASSLEGLAGGTYNEQFF
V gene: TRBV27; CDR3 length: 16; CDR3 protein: CASSLYGGRAIDTQYF
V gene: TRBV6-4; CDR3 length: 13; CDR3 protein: CASSVGSYNEQFF
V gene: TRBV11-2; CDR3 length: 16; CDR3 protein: CASSLGGGGGPYEQYF
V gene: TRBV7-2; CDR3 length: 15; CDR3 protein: CASSMLAGRPDTQYF
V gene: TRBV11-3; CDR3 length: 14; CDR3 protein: CASSLEGDPYEQYF
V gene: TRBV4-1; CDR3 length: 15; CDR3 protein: CASSQGYGGPYEQYF